The clone carrying this TCR beta chain was found a few times. What it recognizes is unknown. Library preparation (for TCRbeta) was performed with unique molecular identifiers. TCRdb re-analysed the PCR reads in MiXCR, keeping a single row per CDR3 protein. There are under 750,000 distinct CDR3 sequences in the sample; 20% to 25% occur only once, and 14% lies in the top ten. The sample comes from a study of T-cell reconstitution after alpha-beta-depleted transplantation in children. From germline, CDR1 is SNHLY and CDR2 FYNNEI. The CDR3 has 13 residues. The V gene end was trimmed by 8 bases and the J gene end by 6 bases; junction bases not matched to a gene: 8. Whole-study findings and limits: The origin of alpha-beta T cells about two months after transplant was reportedly several hundred expanded graft clones. A year had passed since transplant, and T-cell counts and diversity by then came mostly from newly produced T cells. After transplant, high TCRbeta diversity at day 60 in some patients arose from surviving recipient T cells and thymic progenitors.

The chain links TRBV2 to TRBJ1-1, with TRBD1 matching 8 bases. The sample here was PBMCs, mostly from graft donor cells, taken 360 days after TCRalphabeta/CD19-depleted stem cell transplant. The receptor comes from a boy less than two years old who had a stem cell transplant for acute myeloid leukemia, so the T cells may come from the graft donor. This CDR3 reads CASPVAGGSEAFF. The CDR3 DNA follows: TGTGCCAGCCCCGTGGCAGGGGGCTCTGAAGCTTTCTTT.